This TCR beta chain was observed in a study of Tregs in tolerant kidney transplant recipients (dated by TCRdb to between 2018 and 2021). Study-wide context: TCRbeta sequencing was used in the study to identify donor-specific regulatory T cells before combined kidney and bone marrow transplantation, and the identified cells were then tracked after transplant.

Regarding this clone: Which antigen it targets is not known. Base qualities are not recorded, but no much larger clone differs from it by a single base. The same CDR3 also results from other DNA sequences found in this sample.

Paper-wide results and their limitations: Although technical replication error seemed to be minimal, the question of biological reproducibility was not addressed directly. For some patients the PCR primers changed over time, which made it impossible to compare the samples from those patients at the nucleotide level. In tolerant patients, donor-specific Tregs expanded more than Tregs overall, which suggests antigen-driven rather than nonspecific expansion. The most biologically relevant and donor-specific TCRbeta repertoire appeared to be identified by expanding Tregs with activated donor B cells. The study was limited by small patient numbers, and the findings need validation in larger populations and under other immunosuppression protocols.

The transplants used related donors with nonmyeloablative bone marrow transplantation, and mixed chimerism in the human trials was transient. Thawed PBMCs were FACS-sorted into unstimulated Tregs (CD4+CD25+CD127-), CD4+ non-Tregs (CD4+CD25-), CD4 cells and CD8 cells. Patients were 4 combined kidney and bone marrow transplant recipients from the ITN036ST trial, and only these trial subjects had samples available. Healthy control blood was processed to PBMCs by Ficoll density gradient and cryopreserved, and patient PBMCs were collected before and after transplant. Genomic DNA was extracted from sorted cells with the QIAGEN DNeasy Blood and Tissue Kit for TCRbeta CDR3 sequencing. High-throughput TCRbeta CDR3 sequencing was carried out commercially through immunoSEQ, with PCR amplification with bias correction and internal controls included. Under the source paper's analysis protocol: A unique productive TCRbeta sequence was defined by the CDR3 nucleotide sequence when primers matched, and otherwise by the CDR3 amino acid sequence together with the Vbeta and Jbeta genes. As a correction for sorting error, sequences shared between sorted populations at a frequency ratio of 2:1 or less were discarded, and the remaining shared sequences were assigned to the higher population. A sequence was defined as donor-reactive if the sequence was expanded at least 5-fold in CFSE-low cells compared with unstimulated cells and had a frequency of at least 0.01% in CFSE-low cells. Repertoire divergence was quantified by Jensen-Shannon divergence calculated from the top 100 TCRbeta sequences ranked by frequency. When a sample had multiple sequencing runs, each run was corrected for sorting error separately and the runs were then pooled. The immuneACCESS repertoire file appears here via TCRdb, limited to in-frame rearrangements. These files lack a portion of the clones; in checked studies, under half of the deficit traces to unresolved V genes, and the cause of the others is not known. V and J calls and clone size come straight from that table; D and trimming were deduced from the DNA. The sample table shows about 50,000 clones, and approximately 89% are seen once. The ten largest clones represent about 16% of the sample.

Unmatched junction bases come to 14, with V trimmed by 5 bases and J by 8 bases. Measured from the cysteine to the phenylalanine, the CDR3 is 16 residues long. Kept here is only the CDR3 DNA, which spans 48 bases and is read in frame from base 1. The germline V gene gives CDR1 as SNHLY and CDR2 as FYNNEI. The sample consisted of CD8+ T cells from blood (PBMCs), taken 12 months after the transplant. The chain couples TRBV2 to TRBJ1-4, with 7 middle bases fitting TRBD1. This TCR was sampled from a human patient who received a combined kidney and bone marrow transplant. Some T cells present after a transplant may be cells of the graft donor. This receptor has the CDR3 CASSPRQGGRREKLFF. The nucleotide sequence reads as follows: TGTGCCAGCAGTCCCCGACAGGGAGGCCGGCGGGAAAAACTGTTTTTT. Here the CDR3 is joined to the reference TRBV2 and TRBJ1-4 genes, and the full variable domain is: EPEVTQTPSHQVTQMGQEVILRCVPISNHLYFYWYRQILGQKVEFLVSFYNNEISEKSEIFDDQFSVERPDGSNFTLKIRSTKLEDSAMYFCASSPRQGGRREKLFFGSGTQLSVL.